This T cell receptor (beta chain) was observed in a study of Graves' ophthalmopathy and Graves' hyperthyroidism. Study context: If no ophthalmopathy appeared within 18 months of follow-up, hyperthyroidism was termed stable.

V was shortened by 0 bases and J by 0 bases, with 9 bases between the two germline ends. CDR3 length: 16 amino acids. The germline V gene has CDR1 LNHNV and CDR2 YYDKDF (reference sequence). This clonotype was seen repeatedly, ten times or more. Amplification targeted the TCR beta CDR3 regions, with RNA transcripts as the source material. First-round RT-PCR used HTBI primers; second-round multiplex PCR followed. TCRdb called the multiplex PCR reads again in MiXCR, with one record for every CDR3 protein. The repertoire holds over a million distinct CDR3 sequences, with 35% to 45% as singletons. This clonotype originated in an adult man with Graves' hyperthyroidism. This chain connects TRBV15 to TRBJ1-3; D remains ambiguous. Sequencing used peripheral blood or thyroid tissue (not recorded which). This CDR3 reads CATSRDQGSSGNTIYF. In DNA, the CDR3 is TGTGCCACCAGCAGAGATCAAGGGAGCTCTGGAAACACCATATATTTT.